These 2 T cell receptor beta chains were all obtained from the same sample, sequenced in a study of blood T cell repertoires in COVID-19. Using immunoSEQ multiplex PCR, the repertoire was profiled, and TCRdb retains in-frame clones only, with some absent. The sample lists approximately 170,000 clones, roughly 90% seen once, with 15% to 20% in the top ten. Sequenced: peripheral blood. The receptors here all came from a man aged 55 to 70 with active or convalescent COVID-19.

In this sample, this clone turned up once. The J gene is TRBJ2-2, the V gene TRBV27; the D gene is possibly TRBD1 (7 bases). The germline CDR1 and CDR2 sequences are MNHEY and SMNVEV (reference sequence). The length of the CDR3 is 14 residues. V lost 3 bases and J 5 bases, leaving 10 bases between the germline ends. CDR3 DNA sequence: TGTGCCAGCAGTTTTCCAGGGGGGACCGGGGAGCTGTTTTTT. This codes for CASSFPGGTGELFF.

The chain carries TRBV27 and TRBJ1-2; TRBD1 agrees at 9 bases. The CDR3 runs 16 residues. Germline-derived CDR1 and CDR2 are MNHEY and SMNVEV (reference sequence). The J segment lost 0 bases and the V segment lost 6 bases, leaving 8 bases of the junction unmatched. The CDR3 region has the DNA TGTGCCAGCAGCTCCGGGACAGGGAAAACTAACTATGGCTACACCTTC. It specifies CASSSGTGKTNYGYTF.